The next 17 T cell receptor beta chains were all read from a single sample in a study of blood T cell repertoires in COVID-19. Using immunoSEQ multiplex PCR, the repertoire was profiled, and TCRdb retains in-frame clones only, with some absent. Of 150,000 to 200,000 clones in the sample, 78% are singletons; the top ten hold 17%. What was sequenced was PBMCs or T cells enriched from blood (not recorded which). The receptors come from a woman between 45 and 60 years old who had recovered from COVID-19.

This clone was seen only a few times. This sequence joins TRBV11-2 and TRBJ2-7; unclear D gene. Germline V gene lookup returns CDR1 SGHAT and CDR2 FQNNGV. The CDR3 runs to 13 residues. V was clipped by 2 bases and J by 3 bases, with 8 bases between them. CDR3 DNA sequence: TGTGCCAGCAGCTTATCAAGCGTCTACGAGCAGTACTTC. Protein product: CASSLSSVYEQYF.

This chain links TRBV6-1 with TRBJ1-6; possibly TRBD1 for D (5 bases). Germline V gene lookup returns CDR1 MNHNS and CDR2 SASEGT. The CDR3 has 15 residues. V was clipped by 2 bases and J by 8 bases, with 13 bases between them. The CDR3 spells CASSEMEGNYSPLHF. The CDR3 region has the DNA TGTGCCAGCAGTGAAATGGAGGGGAATTATTCACCCCTCCACTTT.

The chain joins TRBV27 to TRBJ1-6; perhaps TRBD1 as D (5 bases). Germline assignment: CDR1 MNHEY and CDR2 SMNVEV (reference sequence). This CDR3 spans 16 amino acids. V was trimmed by 2 bases and J by 4 bases, leaving 12 bases between them. DNA of the CDR3: TGTGCCAGCAGTTTAAATGCAGGGTCATATAATTCACCCCTCCACTTT. It yields the protein CASSLNAGSYNSPLHF.

The chain links TRBV5-1 to TRBJ1-1; D call uncertain. Germline assignment: CDR1 SGHRS and CDR2 YFSETQ. Trimming took off 5 bases at V and 5 bases at J, with 22 bases between the two ends. The CDR3 consists of 16 residues. CDR3 sequence: CASSQQSRGLGTEAFF. As DNA, the CDR3 is TGCGCCAGCAGTCAACAGTCACGAGGGTTGGGTACTGAAGCTTTCTTT.

V usage is TRBV9 and J usage is TRBJ2-1; TRBD1 might be the D (5 bases). Germline CDR1 reads SGDLS; CDR2 reads YYNGEE. There are 16 residues in the CDR3. V shed 3 bases and J shed 6 bases, with 19 bases lying between them. DNA for the CDR3: TGTGCCAGCAGCGGACCTCCGCTCGAAAGGGGCAATGAGCAGTTCTTC. It yields the protein CASSGPPLERGNEQFF. Drawing the rest from reference TRBV9 and TRBJ2-1, the complete variable domain is DSGVTQTPKHLITATGQRVTLRCSPRSGDLSVYWYQQSLDQGLQFLIQYYNGEERAKGNILERFSAQQFPDLHSELNLSSLELGDSALYFCASSGPPLERGNEQFFGPGTRLTVL.

The rearrangement links TRBV4-3 to TRBJ2-3, with 14 bases fitting TRBD2. The CDR3 length is 20 residues. Germline trimming cut 3 bases from V and 3 bases from J; bases unmatched to any gene: 14. Germline lookup yields CDR1 LGHNA and CDR2 YSLEER. The CDR3 spells CASSHRLSGTSGRETDTQYF. DNA of the CDR3: TGCGCCAGCAGCCACCGACTGTCCGGGACTAGCGGGAGAGAAACAGATACGCAGTATTTT.

The CDR3 DNA is TGTGCCAGCAGCTCCAGGCCAGAGTACGAGCAGTACTTC. It codes for CASSSRPEYEQYF. The V call is TRBV7-2, the J call TRBJ2-7; D remains ambiguous. The CDR3 contains 13 residues. V lost 4 bases and J 4 bases, leaving 11 bases between the germline ends. CDR1 SGHTA and CDR2 FQGNSA come from the germline V gene.

The rearrangement joins TRBV6-2 or TRBV6-3 to TRBJ1-5, with D perhaps matching TRBD1 (6 bases). The CDR3 length is 15 residues. Trimming left V 2 bases short and J 0 bases short, with 8 bases between. CDR1 MNHEY and CDR2 SVGEGT come from the germline V gene. For the CDR3, the DNA is TGTGCCAGCAGTTACGGGGGCCATAGCAATCAGCCCCAGCATTTT. It yields the protein CASSYGGHSNQPQHF.

This clone was picked up a small number of times. This chain connects TRBV5-1 to TRBJ1-2, with D possibly matching TRBD1 (5 bases). V was clipped by 1 base and J by 4 bases, with 20 bases between them. This CDR3 is 17 amino acids long. Germline lookup yields CDR1 SGHRS and CDR2 YFSETQ. CDR3 in amino acids: CASSLFSSPRDSYGYTF. The CDR3, as DNA: TGCGCCAGCAGCTTGTTTTCCTCCCCGCGTGACAGCTATGGCTACACCTTC. Filled out from reference TRBV5-1 and TRBJ1-2, the complete variable domain reads KAGVTQTPRYLIKTRGQQVTLSCSPISGHRSVSWYQQTPGQGLQFLFEYFSETQRNKGNFPGRFSGRQFSNSRSEMNVSTLELGDSALYLCASSLFSSPRDSYGYTFGSGTRLTVV.

V and J are TRBV5-1 and TRBJ1-1; 7 bases align to TRBD1. This CDR3 is built from 14 residues. With V trimmed by 2 bases and J by 5 bases, 6 bases remained unmatched. The germline V gene encodes CDR1 SGHRS and CDR2 YFSETQ. The CDR3 nucleotides are TGCGCCAGCAGCTTCAGAGGGACAGATACTGAAGCTTTCTTT. Its protein is CASSFRGTDTEAFF.

This sequence joins TRBV5-1 and TRBJ2-7; 9 bases line up with TRBD1. The CDR3 runs 15 residues. The V and J ends lost 2 bases and 3 bases, in that order; junction bases with no gene match: 6. CDR1 and CDR2 (germline): SGHRS, YFSETQ. The CDR3 nucleotides read TGCGCCAGCAGCTTTGGGACAGGGAAGGGCTACGAGCAGTACTTC. This encodes CASSFGTGKGYEQYF. The full variable domain, with the rest looked up from reference TRBV5-1 and TRBJ2-7, is KAGVTQTPRYLIKTRGQQVTLSCSPISGHRSVSWYQQTPGQGLQFLFEYFSETQRNKGNFPGRFSGRQFSNSRSEMNVSTLELGDSALYLCASSFGTGKGYEQYFGPGTRLTVT.

V and J are TRBV28 and TRBJ1-1, with TRBD1 matching 9 bases. This CDR3 is built from 15 residues. V shed 7 bases and J 8 bases; nucleotides not matched to a gene: 14. CDR1 is MDHEN, CDR2 SYDVKM, per germline. As DNA, the CDR3 is TGTGCCAGCACCACCCCAGAGGGACAGGGCTCAGAAGCTTTCTTT. This encodes CASTTPEGQGSEAFF.

This rearrangement joins TRBV11-2 to TRBJ2-1, with 15 bases lining up with TRBD2. Trimming removed 1 base from V and 3 bases from J; junction bases left unmatched: 4. Germline V gene sequence: CDR1 SGHAT, CDR2 FQNNGV. The CDR3 loop spans 18 amino acids. The CDR3, as DNA: TGTGCCAGCAGCTTAGCCCCGGGACTAGCGGGGGGCTACAATGAGCAGTTCTTC. Protein product: CASSLAPGLAGGYNEQFF.

V gene TRBV24-1 combines with J gene TRBJ2-1; TRBD2 might be the D (5 bases). Trimming pared 2 bases from V and 5 bases from J, leaving 6 bases between. Germline lookup yields CDR1 KGHDR and CDR2 SFDVKD. The CDR3 length is 13 residues. The CDR3 loop is CATSDSGNNEQFF. The CDR3 DNA follows: TGTGCCACCAGTGATTCGGGAAACAATGAGCAGTTCTTC.

V is TRBV12-3 or TRBV12-4 and J is TRBJ1-5; the D is unclear. This CDR3 region has 13 residues. V dropped 2 bases and J dropped 9 bases, with 11 bases sitting between them. Here the CDR3 DNA reads TGTGCCAGCAGTTTAAGCGGCCTAGGGCCCCAGCATTTT. It is translated as CASSLSGLGPQHF.

This chain joins TRBV10-1 and TRBJ1-2, with D uncertain. V lost 1 base to trimming and J lost 4 bases, with 7 bases between them. Germline V gene sequence: CDR1 WNHNN, CDR2 SYGVQD (reference sequence). The CDR3 has 13 residues. This CDR3 reads CASSEWESYGYTF. CDR3 coding DNA: TGCGCCAGCAGTGAGTGGGAGAGCTATGGCTACACCTTC.

The rearrangement uses TRBV20-1 and TRBJ2-1; TRBD2 matches 10 bases. The length of the CDR3 is 15 residues. After removal of 3 bases from V and 2 bases from J, the junction contained 4 bases not matched to a gene. Germline V gene lookup returns CDR1 DFQATT and CDR2 SNEGSKA (reference sequence). In DNA, the CDR3 is TGCAGTGCTAGTCCCACTAGCGGGGCCTACAATGAGCAGTTCTTC. Amino acid sequence: CSASPTSGAYNEQFF.